Below, 24 T cell receptor beta chains from the same sample are listed, as sequenced in a study of beta chain features in type 1 diabetes. As every portion of the isolated RNA was reverse transcribed, the sequencing read expressed TCRB transcripts. Assay: immunoSEQ multiplex PCR; the TCRdb copy retains only in-frame clones and omits some. In the table there are hundreds of thousands of clones, about 14% of which are singletons. The specimen sequenced was naive CD4+ T cells from blood. These receptors all come from a man aged 18 to 29 in good health.

The V call is TRBV11-1, the J call TRBJ2-1, with 8 bases that match TRBD1. The CDR3 spans 16 residues. Trimming cost V 5 bases and J 0 bases; bases outside gene matches: 6. Germline V CDR1 and CDR2: SGHAT, FQDESV (reference sequence). The CDR3, as DNA: TGTGCCAGCAGCATACCCGGGACAGGCTCCTACAATGAGCAGTTCTTC. Encoded protein: CASSIPGTGSYNEQFF.

V usage is TRBV20-1 and J usage is TRBJ2-1; no definite D call. V shed 6 bases and J shed 4 bases, with 4 bases lying between them. Germline lookup yields CDR1 DFQATT and CDR2 SNEGSKA (reference sequence). This CDR3 has 10 amino acids. In DNA, the CDR3 is TGCAGTGCAGTATACAATGAGCAGTTCTTC. Translated, it gives CSAVYNEQFF.

The chain recombines TRBV7-2 with TRBJ2-1; 8 nucleotides line up with TRBD1. V lost 3 bases, J lost 9 bases, and 16 bases stayed unmatched. The V gene's germline CDR1 is SGHTA and CDR2 FQGNSA. This CDR3 contains 17 residues. The CDR3 sequence: CASSFQSSGTGISEQFF. CDR3 coding DNA: TGTGCCAGCAGCTTCCAAAGCTCCGGGACAGGAATCAGTGAGCAGTTCTTC.

The chain uses TRBV4-3 and TRBJ1-1; D is uncertain. Looked up from germline, CDR1 is LGHNA and CDR2 is YSLEER. V lost 0 bases and J 1 base, leaving 9 bases between the germline ends. This CDR3 contains 15 residues. CDR3 residues: CASSQDLRSNTEAFF. The CDR3 DNA is TGCGCCAGCAGCCAAGATTTGAGATCGAACACTGAAGCTTTCTTT.

This clone occurred a few times. This chain uses TRBV6-1 with TRBJ2-3, with TRBD2 as a possible D gene (6 bases). V was trimmed by 6 bases and J by 4 bases, leaving 8 bases between them. Looked up from germline, CDR1 is MNHNS and CDR2 is SASEGT. The CDR3 consists of 12 residues. This CDR3 is CASSVAADTQYF. CDR3 coding DNA: TGTGCCAGCAGCGTAGCGGCAGATACGCAGTATTTT.

This clone was observed a handful of times. The chain couples TRBV28 to TRBJ1-4; D remains ambiguous. Germline CDR1 is MDHEN and CDR2 is SYDVKM. The V end lost 6 bases, the J end lost 4 bases, and 6 bases lay between the germline ends. The CDR3 extends over 12 amino acids. The CDR3 DNA reads as TGTGCCAGCAGATCTGGTAATGAAAAACTGTTTTTT. It is translated as CASRSGNEKLFF.

This clone has more than one count but fewer than ten. The V gene is TRBV10-3, the J gene TRBJ1-5; D unclear. V was clipped by 4 bases and J by 0 bases, with 10 bases between them. Germline CDR1 reads ENHRY; CDR2 reads SYGVKD. This CDR3 contains 15 residues. For the CDR3, the DNA is TGTGCCATCAGTGTAGGGCTTAATAGCAATCAGCCCCAGCATTTT. This gives the protein CAISVGLNSNQPQHF.

This clone has a handful of counts. This rearrangement joins TRBV28 to TRBJ2-5; 9 bases fit TRBD1. The CDR3 is 15 residues long. The J segment lost 4 bases and the V segment lost 6 bases, leaving 9 bases of the junction unmatched. Germline-derived CDR1 and CDR2 are MDHEN and SYDVKM. Written as DNA, the CDR3 is TGTGCCAGCAGACCCCGGGACAGGGCCGGAGAGACCCAGTACTTC. It yields the protein CASRPRDRAGETQYF.

The genes are TRBV7-6 and TRBJ2-3; a weak D match, TRBD1 (6 bases). Looked up from germline, CDR1 is SGHVS and CDR2 is FNYEAQ. The length of the CDR3 is 15 residues. The V gene lost 5 bases and the J gene lost 4 bases, with 16 bases spanning the gap. The CDR3 region is CASSQGHRDADTQYF. CDR3 in DNA: TGTGCCAGCAGCCAAGGGCACAGGGATGCAGATACGCAGTATTTT.

This clone appeared a few times. J is TRBJ1-2 and V is TRBV19; D gene unclear. Germline values: CDR1 LNHDA, CDR2 SQIVND (reference sequence). CDR3 size: 14 residues. Trimming left V 8 bases short and J 7 bases short, with 20 bases between. The CDR3 coding sequence is TGTGCCAGTGTGTTTACAGACCAGGCGAGTGGCTACACCTTC. It codes for CASVFTDQASGYTF.

The V call is TRBV10-3, the J call TRBJ2-5; 8 bases fit TRBD2. Germline V lookup: CDR1 ENHRY, CDR2 SYGVKD. J was trimmed by 3 bases and V by 5 bases; bases with no gene match: 2. The CDR3 is 13 amino acids. The CDR3 bases are TGTGCCATCAGTAGGCGGGAGGAAGAGACCCAGTACTTC. Translated: CAISRREEETQYF.

The rearrangement uses TRBV27 and TRBJ1-2, with 7 positions matching TRBD1. Germline V gene sequence: CDR1 MNHEY, CDR2 SMNVEV (reference sequence). V dropped 4 bases and J dropped 7; count of bases not matched to a gene: 6. This CDR3 is built from 13 residues. The CDR3, as DNA: TGTGCCAGCAGTTCAGGGGACAGACCTGGCTACACCTTC. This encodes CASSSGDRPGYTF.

The rearrangement joins TRBV2 to TRBJ1-2; the D is unclear. The V gene lost 6 bases and the J gene lost 8 bases, with 10 bases spanning the gap. The germline CDR1 and CDR2 sequences are SNHLY and FYNNEI. There are 11 residues in the CDR3. The CDR3 region has the DNA TGTGCCAGCAGGGAAAGAAGCGGCTACACCTTC. The encoded protein is CASRERSGYTF. Using reference TRBV2 and TRBJ1-2 for the parts outside the CDR3, the full variable domain is EPEVTQTPSHQVTQMGQEVILRCVPISNHLYFYWYRQILGQKVEFLVSFYNNEISEKSEIFDDQFSVERPDGSNFTLKIRSTKLEDSAMYFCASRERSGYTFGSGTRLTVV.

Comments on this clone: One end of the junction varies from germline; a read error may be responsible. The V gene is TRBV18, the J gene TRBJ2-3, with 7 bases matching TRBD1. Looked up from germline, CDR1 is KGHSH and CDR2 is LQKENI. The CDR3 contains 16 residues. The CDR3 here is CASTPRTGHSTDTQYF. CDR3 nucleotide sequence: TGTGCCAGCACACCACGGACAGGACATAGCACAGATACGCAGTATTTT.

This clone was observed a handful of times. The chain couples TRBV30 to TRBJ2-3; D gene ambiguous. CDR1 GTSNPN and CDR2 SVGIG come from the germline V gene (reference sequence). The CDR3 consists of 11 residues. V dropped 3 bases and J dropped 6 bases, with 7 bases sitting between them. The CDR3 region is CAWRKMDTQYF. For the CDR3, the DNA is TGTGCCTGGAGAAAAATGGATACGCAGTATTTT.

This clone was recorded a few times. The chain couples TRBV6-6 to TRBJ2-6; D is ambiguous. The V and J ends lost 2 bases and 1 base respectively, with 6 bases between them. Germline loops: CDR1 MNHNY, CDR2 SVGAGI (reference sequence). The CDR3 consists of 15 residues. The CDR3 region is CASSYVGSGANVLTF. In DNA form, the CDR3 reads TGTGCCAGCAGTTACGTGGGGTCTGGGGCCAACGTCCTGACTTTC.

The sample holds a few counts of this clone. V usage is TRBV7-2 and J usage is TRBJ2-1, with 9 bases lining up with TRBD2. Germline CDR1 and CDR2: SGHTA and FQGNSA. The trim removed 7 bases at V and 8 bases at J, leaving 15 bases unmatched. The CDR3 loop spans 16 amino acids. The CDR3 DNA follows: TGTGCCAGCACCACGTCTGCGGGGGGGCTTTGGGATGAGCAGTTCTTC. This sequence encodes CASTTSAGGLWDEQFF.

V is TRBV7-2 and J is TRBJ1-2; 8 bases map to TRBD1. This CDR3 is built from 13 residues. J gave up 4 bases and V 5 bases, and 3 bases lay outside the gene matches. Germline CDR1 reads SGHTA; CDR2 reads FQGNSA. The CDR3 is CASSPGQVYGYTF. DNA of the CDR3: TGTGCCAGCAGCCCGGGACAGGTCTATGGCTACACCTTC.

This chain links TRBV28 with TRBJ1-2; weak D call: TRBD1 (5 bases). The CDR3 runs 15 residues. With 3 bases removed from V and 5 bases from J, the gap between germline ends came to 16 bases. From germline, CDR1 is MDHEN and CDR2 SYDVKM. The CDR3, as DNA: TGTGCCAGCAGTTTTGGGCTTCAGGGCCGGTATGGCTACACCTTC. Translated, it gives CASSFGLQGRYGYTF.

A few counts support this clone. The chain is built from TRBV4-1 and TRBJ2-4; D ambiguous. The CDR3 extends over 17 amino acids. Trimming shortened V by 2 bases and J by 0 bases, and 14 bases separated the two germline ends. Germline assignment: CDR1 MGHRA and CDR2 YSYEKL. Written as DNA, the CDR3 is TGCGCCAGCAGCCAAACTGTGGGGTTATTAGCCAAAAACATTCAGTACTTC. It yields the protein CASSQTVGLLAKNIQYF.

In nucleotides, the CDR3 is TGTGCCAGCTCACCATCGGGGGCTGGCGGGGAGCTGTTTTTT. Protein: CASSPSGAGGELFF. This chain joins TRBV18 and TRBJ2-2; the D call may be TRBD1 or TRBD2 (6 bases each). The CDR3 runs 14 residues. V was shortened by 2 bases and J by 7 bases, with 11 bases between the two germline ends. Per germline, CDR1 KGHSH and CDR2 LQKENI.

The chain recombines TRBV30 with TRBJ1-3; 7 positions agree with TRBD1. This CDR3 has 16 amino acids. V shed 4 bases, J shed 0 bases, and the junction held 9 bases outside the gene matches. The germline V gene encodes CDR1 GTSNPN and CDR2 SVGIG (reference sequence). Here the CDR3 reads CAWKGRGTHSGNTIYF. CDR3 bases: TGTGCCTGGAAGGGCAGGGGGACCCACTCTGGAAACACCATATATTTT. The whole variable domain, filled in from reference TRBV30 and TRBJ1-3, reads SQTIHQWPATLVQPVGSPLSLECTVEGTSNPNLYWYRQAAGRGLQLLFYSVGIGQISSEVPQNLSASRPQDRQFILSSKKLLLSDSGFYLCAWKGRGTHSGNTIYFGEGSWLTVV.

The V call is TRBV27, the J call TRBJ2-3; 10 nucleotides agree with TRBD1. The junction had 5 bases not matched to a gene; V was cut back by 5 bases and J by 3 bases. The germline V gene has CDR1 MNHEY and CDR2 SMNVEV (reference sequence). The CDR3 consists of 15 residues. This chain's CDR3 is CASSHSGQGTDTQYF. Here the CDR3 DNA reads TGTGCCAGCAGTCACTCGGGACAGGGGACAGATACGCAGTATTTT.

There are a few counts of this clone. The rearrangement uses TRBV30 and TRBJ1-5; 7 nucleotides agree with TRBD1. This CDR3 contains 13 residues. Losses at the gene ends were 1 base for V and 7 bases for J; bases not matched to a gene: 4. Germline V lookup: CDR1 GTSNPN, CDR2 SVGIG (reference sequence). The CDR3 region is CAWSATGEQPQHF. The CDR3 DNA reads as TGTGCCTGGAGTGCAACAGGGGAACAGCCCCAGCATTTT.